This T cell receptor beta chain was observed in a study of response to subunit inactivated influenza vaccine. CDR1 is LNHNV and CDR2 is YYDKDF in the germline V gene (reference sequence). Trimming left V 5 bases short and J 8 bases short, with 10 bases between. This CDR3 region has 12 residues. Notes on the study in general: Researchers suggested that each seasonal influenza vaccination recruits few new T cells.

TCRdb independently ran MiXCR on the RT-PCR reads; one entry per CDR3 protein. The profile covers fewer than 650,000 distinct CDR3 sequences, with roughly 13% appearing a single time and roughly 13% taken by the ten largest. This clonotype was observed many times. No antigen is known for it. The V gene is TRBV15, the J gene TRBJ2-1; no clear D. This sample comprised PBMCs from blood, obtained roughly 6 weeks after vaccination. This receptor was obtained from a man aged 45-60 years who received an inactivated influenza vaccine. The CDR3 DNA is TGTGCCACCAGCGGCCCCAGCTATGAGCAGTTCTTC. Its protein product is CATSGPSYEQFF.